The entry below describes one TCR beta chain. What it binds is unknown. The data derive from a study of cytomegalovirus exposure and HLA in healthy donors. Study-wide findings and caveats: A previous analysis found most TCR beta V segments productive roughly 87% or roughly 30% of the time. Only CMV serostatus was available as immune exposure information.

The PCR made use of 60 Vbeta and 13 Jbeta primers. Libraries were prepared by immunoSEQ multiplex PCR; TCRdb keeps only in-frame clonotypes and omits some of them. The table shows about 140,000 clones, with 75% to 85% occurring only once. Trimming removed 1 base from V and 5 bases from J; junction bases left unmatched: 14. This CDR3 spans 19 amino acids. CDR1 and CDR2 from the germline V gene are SGHTA and FQGNSA. Sequenced input: PBMCs. The sequence came from a female donor in good health and CMV-seronegative. This sequence joins TRBV7-2 and TRBJ2-3; 11 positions match TRBD2. The CDR3 DNA sequence: TGTGCCAGCAGCTTAGTGGGCCCCCTACTAGCGGGGGAACAAGATACGCAGTATTTT. This encodes CASSLVGPLLAGEQDTQYF.